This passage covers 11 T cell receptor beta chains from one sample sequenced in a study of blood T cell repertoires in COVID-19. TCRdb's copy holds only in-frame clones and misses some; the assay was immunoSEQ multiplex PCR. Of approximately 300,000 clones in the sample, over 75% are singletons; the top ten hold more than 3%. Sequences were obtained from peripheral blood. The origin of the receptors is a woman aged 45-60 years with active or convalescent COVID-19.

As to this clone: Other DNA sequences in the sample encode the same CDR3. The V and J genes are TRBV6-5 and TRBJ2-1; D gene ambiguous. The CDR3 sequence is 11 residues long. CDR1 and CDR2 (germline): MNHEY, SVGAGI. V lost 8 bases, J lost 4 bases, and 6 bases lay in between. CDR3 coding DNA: TGTGCCAGCTCTAGATACAATGAGCAGTTCTTC. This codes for CASSRYNEQFF.

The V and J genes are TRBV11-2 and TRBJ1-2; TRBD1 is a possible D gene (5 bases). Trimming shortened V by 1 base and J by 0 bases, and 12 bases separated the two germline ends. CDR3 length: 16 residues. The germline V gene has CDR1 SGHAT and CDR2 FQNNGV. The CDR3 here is CASSLARGESNYGYTF. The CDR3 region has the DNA TGTGCCAGCAGCTTAGCCCGGGGGGAGTCTAACTATGGCTACACCTTC. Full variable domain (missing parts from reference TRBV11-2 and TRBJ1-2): EAGVAQSPRYKIIEKRQSVAFWCNPISGHATLYWYQQILGQGPKLLIQFQNNGVVDDSQLPKDRFSAERLKGVDSTLKIQPAKLEDSAVYLCASSLARGESNYGYTFGSGTRLTVV.

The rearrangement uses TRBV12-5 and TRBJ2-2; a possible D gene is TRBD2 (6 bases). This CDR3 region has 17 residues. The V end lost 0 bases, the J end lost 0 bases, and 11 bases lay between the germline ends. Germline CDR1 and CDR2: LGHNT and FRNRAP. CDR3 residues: CASGLVLGGANTGELFF. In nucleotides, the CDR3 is TGTGCTAGTGGTTTGGTACTGGGAGGCGCGAACACCGGGGAGCTGTTTTTT. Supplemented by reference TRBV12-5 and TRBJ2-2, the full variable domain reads DARVTQTPRHKVTEMGQEVTMRCQPILGHNTVFWYRQTMMQGLELLAYFRNRAPLDDSGMPKDRFSAEMPDATLATLKIQPSEPRDSAVYFCASGLVLGGANTGELFFGEGSRLTVL.

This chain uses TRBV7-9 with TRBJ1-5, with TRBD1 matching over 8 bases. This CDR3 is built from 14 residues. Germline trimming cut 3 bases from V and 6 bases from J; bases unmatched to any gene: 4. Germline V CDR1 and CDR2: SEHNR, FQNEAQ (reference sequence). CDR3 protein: CASSFSGGGQPQHF. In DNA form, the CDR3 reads TGTGCCAGCAGCTTTTCAGGGGGCGGTCAGCCCCAGCATTTT.

The CDR3 nucleotides are TGTGCCAGCAGCCGACAGGCTATGAACACTGAAGCTTTCTTT. This encodes CASSRQAMNTEAFF. This chain uses TRBV6-5 with TRBJ1-1; D is perhaps TRBD1 (6 bases). Deletions cut 6 bases from V and 0 bases from J, with 11 bases between. The CDR3 loop spans 14 amino acids. Germline V gene sequence: CDR1 MNHEY, CDR2 SVGAGI.

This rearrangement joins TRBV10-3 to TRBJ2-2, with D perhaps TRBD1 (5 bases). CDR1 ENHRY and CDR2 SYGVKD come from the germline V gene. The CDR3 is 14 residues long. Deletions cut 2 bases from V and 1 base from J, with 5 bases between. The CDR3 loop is CAISEDRNTGELFF. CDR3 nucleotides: TGTGCCATCAGTGAGGACAGGAACACCGGGGAGCTGTTTTTT.

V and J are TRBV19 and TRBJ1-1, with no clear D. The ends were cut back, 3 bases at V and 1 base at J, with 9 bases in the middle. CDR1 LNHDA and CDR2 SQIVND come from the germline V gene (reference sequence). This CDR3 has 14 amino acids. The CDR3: CASSIGVGNTEAFF. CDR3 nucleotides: TGTGCCAGTAGTATCGGGGTCGGGAACACTGAAGCTTTCTTT.

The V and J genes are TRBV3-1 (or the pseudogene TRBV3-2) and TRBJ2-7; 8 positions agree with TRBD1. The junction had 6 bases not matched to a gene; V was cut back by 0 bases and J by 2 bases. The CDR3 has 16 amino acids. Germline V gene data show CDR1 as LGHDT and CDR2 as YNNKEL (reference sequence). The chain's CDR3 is CASSQDSAQGAYEQYF. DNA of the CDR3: TGTGCCAGCAGCCAAGATTCGGCACAGGGGGCCTACGAGCAGTACTTC.

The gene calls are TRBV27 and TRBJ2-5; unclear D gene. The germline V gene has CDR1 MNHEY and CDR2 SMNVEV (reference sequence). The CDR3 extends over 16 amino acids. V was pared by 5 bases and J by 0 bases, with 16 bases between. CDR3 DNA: TGTGCCAGCAGTCCCCTCTCCGAGAAGTACCAAGAGACCCAGTACTTC. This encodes CASSPLSEKYQETQYF.

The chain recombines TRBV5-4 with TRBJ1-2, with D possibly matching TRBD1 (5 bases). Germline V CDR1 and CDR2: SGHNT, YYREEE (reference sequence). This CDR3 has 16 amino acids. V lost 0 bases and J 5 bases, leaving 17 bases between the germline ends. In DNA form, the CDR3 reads TGTGCCAGCAGCTTGGATTCCTTCGGGGGTTATTATGGCTACACCTTC. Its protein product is CASSLDSFGGYYGYTF. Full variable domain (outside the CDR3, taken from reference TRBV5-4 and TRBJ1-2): ETGVTQSPTHLIKTRGQQVTLRCSSQSGHNTVSWYQQALGQGPQFIFQYYREEENGRGNFPPRFSGLQFPNYSSELNVNALELDDSALYLCASSLDSFGGYYGYTFGSGTRLTVV.

The CDR3: CASSLDLSSSYNSPLHF. CDR3 nucleotide sequence: TGTGCCAGCTCACTGGACTTATCCAGCTCCTATAATTCACCCCTCCACTTT. The chain carries TRBV18 and TRBJ1-6; D gene ambiguous. V was cut by 4 bases and J by 0 bases, with 13 bases left in between. The CDR3 contains 17 residues. Germline CDR1 reads KGHSH; CDR2 reads LQKENI.